This is a list of T cell receptor beta chains from one sample in a study. TCRdb recomputed calls from the multiplex PCR reads with MiXCR, one row per CDR3 protein. The data hold about 1,100 distinct CDR3 sequences, with about 0.7% observed a single time. The specimen was Tregs sorted from blood. These TCRs come from a female donor with breast cancer. Each CDR3 is given with its conserved first and last residue. Each record gives: J gene, V gene, clone size, D gene, CDR3 DNA, CDR3 protein. The D gene is left open where the match is weak. Clone sizes are shown as once, few, many or a size class.

j_gene: TRBJ1-2
v_gene: TRBV12-3/TRBV12-4
abundance: medium-sized
d_gene: -
CDR3nt: TGTGCCAGCAGCTCCCCGGGGAGGGACTATGGCTACACCTTC
CDR3aa: CASSSPGRDYGYTF

j_gene: TRBJ1-2
v_gene: TRBV12-3/TRBV12-4
abundance: medium-sized
d_gene: -
CDR3nt: TGTGCCAGCAGCCCAGACCCGGGCAGGCCCGTTAATGGCTACACCTTC
CDR3aa: CASSPDPGRPVNGYTF

j_gene: TRBJ1-2
v_gene: TRBV12-3/TRBV12-4
abundance: large
d_gene: -
CDR3nt: TGTGCCAGCAGTCCCAGCGGAACCTATGGCTACACCTTC
CDR3aa: CASSPSGTYGYTF

j_gene: TRBJ1-2
v_gene: TRBV12-3/TRBV12-4
abundance: medium-sized
d_gene: -
CDR3nt: TGTGCCAGTGGCACAGGTTCGAGCTATGGCTACACCTTC
CDR3aa: CASGTGSSYGYTF

j_gene: TRBJ1-2
v_gene: TRBV12-3/TRBV12-4
abundance: large
d_gene: -
CDR3nt: TGTGCCAGCAGTTTAAAGGGGCGCAACTATGGCTACACCTTC
CDR3aa: CASSLKGRNYGYTF

j_gene: TRBJ1-2
v_gene: TRBV12-3/TRBV12-4
abundance: medium-sized
d_gene: -
CDR3nt: TGTGCCAGCTCGGGGAAGATCTATGGCTACACCTTC
CDR3aa: CASSGKIYGYTF

j_gene: TRBJ1-2
v_gene: TRBV12-3/TRBV12-4
abundance: medium-sized
d_gene: -
CDR3nt: TGTGCCAGCAGTTTAGAGCCAGGGACCTATGGCTACACCTTC
CDR3aa: CASSLEPGTYGYTF

j_gene: TRBJ1-2
v_gene: TRBV12-3/TRBV12-4
abundance: medium-sized
d_gene: TRBD1
CDR3nt: TGTGCCAGCAGTCTCGACAGGGATGGCTACACCTTC
CDR3aa: CASSLDRDGYTF

j_gene: TRBJ1-2
v_gene: TRBV12-3/TRBV12-4
abundance: medium-sized
d_gene: -
CDR3nt: TGTGCCAGCAGCTATTCCGGGACACCCTATGGCTACACCTTC
CDR3aa: CASSYSGTPYGYTF

j_gene: TRBJ1-2
v_gene: TRBV12-3/TRBV12-4
abundance: medium-sized
d_gene: -
CDR3nt: TGTGCCAGCAGTTCCATCCTGACCGGGACGGAGACCTTC
CDR3aa: CASSSILTGTETF

j_gene: TRBJ1-2
v_gene: TRBV12-3/TRBV12-4
abundance: medium-sized
d_gene: -
CDR3nt: TGTGCCAGCAGAAACTACCCGGGAGGCTACACCTTC
CDR3aa: CASRNYPGGYTF

j_gene: TRBJ1-2
v_gene: TRBV12-3/TRBV12-4
abundance: medium-sized
d_gene: -
CDR3nt: TGTGCCAGCAGTTTAGCGGGACGAGGCTACACCTTC
CDR3aa: CASSLAGRGYTF

j_gene: TRBJ1-2
v_gene: TRBV12-3/TRBV12-4
abundance: large
d_gene: -
CDR3nt: TGTGCCAGCAGCCTCCAGGAGTTCGGCTACACCTTC
CDR3aa: CASSLQEFGYTF

j_gene: TRBJ1-2
v_gene: TRBV12-3/TRBV12-4
abundance: medium-sized
d_gene: -
CDR3nt: TGTGCCAGCAGTCCCATGACGGACTATGGCTACACCTTC
CDR3aa: CASSPMTDYGYTF

j_gene: TRBJ1-2
v_gene: TRBV12-3/TRBV12-4
abundance: medium-sized
d_gene: -
CDR3nt: TGTGCCAGCAGTTTTGAGTACTATGGCTACACCTTC
CDR3aa: CASSFEYYGYTF

j_gene: TRBJ1-2
v_gene: TRBV12-3/TRBV12-4
abundance: medium-sized
d_gene: -
CDR3nt: TGTGCCAGCAGTTTATCCCAGGGGACACTCCATGGCTACACCTTC
CDR3aa: CASSLSQGTLHGYTF

j_gene: TRBJ1-2
v_gene: TRBV12-3/TRBV12-4
abundance: medium-sized
d_gene: -
CDR3nt: TGTGCCAGCAGTTCGACGGCCTCGACGGGCGGCTACACCTTC
CDR3aa: CASSSTASTGGYTF

j_gene: TRBJ1-2
v_gene: TRBV12-3/TRBV12-4
abundance: medium-sized
d_gene: -
CDR3nt: TGTGCCAGCAGTTTTCAAGGCAGCAACTATGGCTACACCTTC
CDR3aa: CASSFQGSNYGYTF

j_gene: TRBJ1-2
v_gene: TRBV12-3/TRBV12-4
abundance: medium-sized
d_gene: -
CDR3nt: TGTGCCAGCAGTCCAGAGGTACTCCATGGCTACACCTTC
CDR3aa: CASSPEVLHGYTF

j_gene: TRBJ1-2
v_gene: TRBV12-3/TRBV12-4
abundance: medium-sized
d_gene: -
CDR3nt: TGTGCCAGCAGTCCTTCTAGCAATCTAAGACAGCACTATGGCTACACCTTC
CDR3aa: CASSPSSNLRQHYGYTF

j_gene: TRBJ1-2
v_gene: TRBV12-3/TRBV12-4
abundance: large
d_gene: -
CDR3nt: TGTGCCAGCAGTTTAACGTCAAAGGGCGCGTATGGCTACACCTTC
CDR3aa: CASSLTSKGAYGYTF

j_gene: TRBJ1-2
v_gene: TRBV12-3/TRBV12-4
abundance: medium-sized
d_gene: -
CDR3nt: TGTGCCAGCACTAAACAGGGTAACTATGGCTACACCTTC
CDR3aa: CASTKQGNYGYTF

j_gene: TRBJ1-2
v_gene: TRBV12-3/TRBV12-4
abundance: large
d_gene: TRBD1
CDR3nt: TGTGCCAGCAGCTCGACAGGGATCTCTTCTTCGTCGTTCTTC
CDR3aa: CASSSTGISSSSFF

j_gene: TRBJ1-2
v_gene: TRBV12-3/TRBV12-4
abundance: medium-sized
d_gene: -
CDR3nt: TGTGCCAGCAGTTTAAGCTATGGCTACACCTTC
CDR3aa: CASSLSYGYTF

j_gene: TRBJ1-2
v_gene: TRBV12-3/TRBV12-4
abundance: medium-sized
d_gene: -
CDR3nt: TGTGCCAGTAGGTCCCGATATGGCTACACCTTC
CDR3aa: CASRSRYGYTF

j_gene: TRBJ1-2
v_gene: TRBV12-3/TRBV12-4
abundance: medium-sized
d_gene: -
CDR3nt: TGTGCCAGCAGTAAAGGACAGTCTAATGGCTACACCTTC
CDR3aa: CASSKGQSNGYTF

j_gene: TRBJ1-2
v_gene: TRBV12-3/TRBV12-4
abundance: medium-sized
d_gene: TRBD1
CDR3nt: TGTGCCAGCAGTTTAAGGGGACAGGGCTATGGCTACACCTTC
CDR3aa: CASSLRGQGYGYTF

j_gene: TRBJ1-2
v_gene: TRBV12-3/TRBV12-4
abundance: medium-sized
d_gene: -
CDR3nt: TGTGCCAGCAGTTTAATGGGTGTGAACTATGGCTACACCTTC
CDR3aa: CASSLMGVNYGYTF

j_gene: TRBJ1-2
v_gene: TRBV12-3/TRBV12-4
abundance: medium-sized
d_gene: -
CDR3nt: TGTGCCAGCCTTCAGGGAATTAGAATATATGGCTACACCTTC
CDR3aa: CASLQGIRIYGYTF

j_gene: TRBJ1-2
v_gene: TRBV12-3/TRBV12-4
abundance: medium-sized
d_gene: TRBD1
CDR3nt: TGTGCCAGCAGCCGGGACAGACCTTATGGCTACACCTTC
CDR3aa: CASSRDRPYGYTF

j_gene: TRBJ1-2
v_gene: TRBV12-3/TRBV12-4
abundance: many
d_gene: -
CDR3nt: TGTGCCAGCAGTTCCACGGGCCAGTACAAGCGCTACACCTTC
CDR3aa: CASSSTGQYKRYTF

j_gene: TRBJ1-2
v_gene: TRBV12-3/TRBV12-4
abundance: medium-sized
d_gene: -
CDR3nt: TGTGCCAGCAGTTTATCAGGGAATCGGGGCTACACCTTC
CDR3aa: CASSLSGNRGYTF

j_gene: TRBJ1-2
v_gene: TRBV12-3/TRBV12-4
abundance: medium-sized
d_gene: -
CDR3nt: TGTGCCAGCAGCCATCCAGGGAGCGGCTACACCTTC
CDR3aa: CASSHPGSGYTF

j_gene: TRBJ1-2
v_gene: TRBV12-3/TRBV12-4
abundance: large
d_gene: TRBD1
CDR3nt: TGTGCCAGCAGTTTTACAACCGGGACAGGCAACTATGGCTACACCTTC
CDR3aa: CASSFTTGTGNYGYTF

j_gene: TRBJ1-2
v_gene: TRBV12-3/TRBV12-4
abundance: medium-sized
d_gene: -
CDR3nt: TGTGCCAGCAGTTTAAGAGATTTCGGCTACACCTTC
CDR3aa: CASSLRDFGYTF

j_gene: TRBJ1-2
v_gene: TRBV12-3/TRBV12-4
abundance: medium-sized
d_gene: -
CDR3nt: TGTGCCAGCAGTCTCGGCCGGGACAAGGGCGGCTACACCTTC
CDR3aa: CASSLGRDKGGYTF

j_gene: TRBJ1-2
v_gene: TRBV12-3/TRBV12-4
abundance: large
d_gene: TRBD1
CDR3nt: TGTGCCAGCAGTATCCACAGGGGTGGTGGCTACACCTTC
CDR3aa: CASSIHRGGGYTF

j_gene: TRBJ1-2
v_gene: TRBV12-3/TRBV12-4
abundance: medium-sized
d_gene: -
CDR3nt: TGTGCCAGCAGTCCGGACAGACTCTATGGCTACACCTTC
CDR3aa: CASSPDRLYGYTF

j_gene: TRBJ1-2
v_gene: TRBV12-3/TRBV12-4
abundance: large
d_gene: -
CDR3nt: TGTGCCAGCAGAAAGAACTATGGCTACACCTTC
CDR3aa: CASRKNYGYTF

j_gene: TRBJ1-2
v_gene: TRBV12-3/TRBV12-4
abundance: medium-sized
d_gene: -
CDR3nt: TGTGCCAGCAGTTTAGGCCGGACGTCAGGCTATGGCTACACCTTC
CDR3aa: CASSLGRTSGYGYTF

j_gene: TRBJ1-2
v_gene: TRBV12-3/TRBV12-4
abundance: many
d_gene: -
CDR3nt: TGTGCCAGCAGTCAAGGTTTGGCAACCTTTAACTATGGCTACACCTTC
CDR3aa: CASSQGLATFNYGYTF

j_gene: TRBJ1-2
v_gene: TRBV12-3/TRBV12-4
abundance: medium-sized
d_gene: -
CDR3nt: TGTGCCAGCAGTACCGGGACGGGCCATGGCTACACCTTC
CDR3aa: CASSTGTGHGYTF

j_gene: TRBJ1-2
v_gene: TRBV12-3/TRBV12-4
abundance: medium-sized
d_gene: -
CDR3nt: TGTGCCAGCAGGCGACCAGGGACGGCTAACTATGGCTACACCTTC
CDR3aa: CASRRPGTANYGYTF

j_gene: TRBJ1-2
v_gene: TRBV12-3/TRBV12-4
abundance: medium-sized
d_gene: -
CDR3nt: TGTGCCAGCAGTTCGGCGGAAAACTATGGCTACACCTTC
CDR3aa: CASSSAENYGYTF

j_gene: TRBJ1-2
v_gene: TRBV12-3/TRBV12-4
abundance: medium-sized
d_gene: -
CDR3nt: TGTGCCAGCAGTTTGGAGGGTTATGGCTACACCTTC
CDR3aa: CASSLEGYGYTF

j_gene: TRBJ1-2
v_gene: TRBV12-3/TRBV12-4
abundance: medium-sized
d_gene: -
CDR3nt: TGTGCCAGCAGGGGACACCGAGACTATGGCTACACCTTC
CDR3aa: CASRGHRDYGYTF

j_gene: TRBJ1-2
v_gene: TRBV12-3/TRBV12-4
abundance: medium-sized
d_gene: -
CDR3nt: TGTGCCAGCAGCACAGACAGGTACTATGGCTACACCTTC
CDR3aa: CASSTDRYYGYTF

j_gene: TRBJ1-2
v_gene: TRBV12-3/TRBV12-4
abundance: medium-sized
d_gene: -
CDR3nt: TGTGCCAGCACCTCACAGGAGACTAACTATGGCTACACCTTC
CDR3aa: CASTSQETNYGYTF

j_gene: TRBJ1-2
v_gene: TRBV12-3/TRBV12-4
abundance: medium-sized
d_gene: TRBD1
CDR3nt: TGTGCCAGCAGTCGGGGACAGGCGGACTATGGCTACACCTTC
CDR3aa: CASSRGQADYGYTF

j_gene: TRBJ1-2
v_gene: TRBV12-3/TRBV12-4
abundance: medium-sized
d_gene: TRBD1
CDR3nt: TGTGCCAGCAGTCCACCGGGACAGCCTTCCCACTTCTATGGCTACACCTTC
CDR3aa: CASSPPGQPSHFYGYTF

j_gene: TRBJ1-2
v_gene: TRBV12-3/TRBV12-4
abundance: large
d_gene: TRBD1
CDR3nt: TGTGCCAGCAGTTTAGCCACCGGGACAGGAAAAGGTTATGGCTACACCTTC
CDR3aa: CASSLATGTGKGYGYTF

j_gene: TRBJ1-2
v_gene: TRBV12-3/TRBV12-4
abundance: medium-sized
d_gene: TRBD1
CDR3nt: TGTGCCAGCAGCTCAACAATATACCGGGACAGGGAGAACTATGGCTACACCTTC
CDR3aa: CASSSTIYRDRENYGYTF

j_gene: TRBJ1-2
v_gene: TRBV12-3/TRBV12-4
abundance: medium-sized
d_gene: -
CDR3nt: TGTGCCAGCAGTCTGAAACGGATTTTACATGGCTACACCTTC
CDR3aa: CASSLKRILHGYTF